The rows below give T cell receptor beta chains drawn from one sample of a study of T cell repertoires in cytomegalovirus infection. TCRdb passed the reads through MiXCR, listing each CDR3 protein once. The data show 650,000 to 850,000 distinct CDR3 sequences, 25% to 35% seen once. Their antigen targets remain unknown. The material sequenced was cultured CD8+ T cells from PBMCs, taken from culture after CMV antigen stimulation. Receptor source: a human donor in good health (CMV status not recorded). Some clones in this sample may be carry-over from other donors' samples. Each CDR3 is given with its conserved first and last residue. Each record gives: V gene, J gene, D gene, clone size, CDR3 DNA, CDR3 protein. A D gene is named only where the DNA matches it firmly. Not all rows give a size; the values are once, few, many and, for expanded clones, a class.

TRBV18	TRBJ2-1	TRBD1	.	TGTGCCAGCTCACCAAAGGACAGGGTCCCCAATGAGCAGTTCTTC	CASSPKDRVPNEQFF
TRBV10-3	TRBJ1-2	.	.	TGTGCCATCAGTGAGTCGATGCGGGGGGGGCTTGATGACTATGGCTACACCTTC	CAISESMRGGLDDYGYTF
TRBV5-6	TRBJ2-2	.	.	TGTGCCAGCAGCACCCTGGGGGGGCTATCCACGACCGGGGAGCTGTTTTTT	CASSTLGGLSTTGELFF
TRBV9	TRBJ1-2	.	.	TGTGCCAGCAGCTCGACCTTCCTTAGCTTCTATGGCTACACCTTC	CASSSTFLSFYGYTF
TRBV13	TRBJ2-2	TRBD1	.	TGTGCCAGCAGCCCGACAGGGACACTCAGGGAGCTGTTTTTT	CASSPTGTLRELFF
TRBV7-9	TRBJ2-6	TRBD2	few	TGTGCCAGCAGCACCCCCGCGGGGGGAAGTGGGGCCAACGTCCTGACTTTC	CASSTPAGGSGANVLTF
TRBV7-8	TRBJ1-5	.	.	TGTGCCAGCAGCCCAGGGGAGGGGTTTAGTAGCAATCAGCCCCAGCATTTT	CASSPGEGFSSNQPQHF
TRBV7-8	TRBJ2-7	TRBD1	many	TGTGCCAGCAGCTTAATAGGGGGACAGGGCCCCTACGAGCAGTACTTC	CASSLIGGQGPYEQYF
TRBV12-3/TRBV12-4	TRBJ1-3	.	.	TGTGCCAGCAGTGAAGGAGGAAACACCATATATTTT	CASSEGGNTIYF
TRBV4-3	TRBJ1-5	.	.	TGCGCCAGCAGCCAGCAGGGAGGAAGACAGCCCCAGCATTTT	CASSQQGGRQPQHF
TRBV7-4	TRBJ1-6	.	.	TGTGCCAGCAGCTTAGCTGACTATAGTTCACCCCTCCACTTT	CASSLADYSSPLHF
TRBV12-3/TRBV12-4	TRBJ2-1	.	many	TGTGCCAGCAATCAACAGGGTGACCATGAGCAGTTCTTC	CASNQQGDHEQFF
TRBV27	TRBJ1-2	TRBD1	few	TGTGCCAGCAGTTTAGTGGGTGGGGGACAGGGGATTTTCGGCTACACCTTC	CASSLVGGGQGIFGYTF
TRBV7-6	TRBJ2-5	TRBD1	many	TGTGCCAGCAGCTTTCCCCGGGACAGGGGGCGCGAAGAGACCCAGTACTTC	CASSFPRDRGREETQYF
TRBV7-6	TRBJ1-2	.	few	TGTGCCAGCAGCCCCGGGAGCGAATCCTATGGCTACACCTTC	CASSPGSESYGYTF
TRBV4-1	TRBJ2-1	.	.	TGCGCCAGCAGCCAGTTGGACAGTTCCTACAATGAGCAGTTCTTC	CASSQLDSSYNEQFF
TRBV15	TRBJ2-5	.	few	TGTGCCACCAGCGAGGAGGGGCAAGGACGGTTCCAAGAGACCCAGTACTTC	CATSEEGQGRFQETQYF
TRBV19	TRBJ1-6	.	.	TGTGCCAGTAGTAGTGGTGGGGGCCGCTATAATTCACCCCTCCACTTT	CASSSGGGRYNSPLHF
TRBV7-2	TRBJ2-5	.	.	TGTGCCAGCAGCTGGGGACAGACCCAGTACTTC	CASSWGQTQYF
TRBV7-9	TRBJ1-1	.	.	TGTGCCAGCAGCTCGCCTAACCAGGGGCCCACTGAAGCTTTCTTT	CASSSPNQGPTEAFF
TRBV9	TRBJ2-2	.	.	TGTGCCAGCAGCGCCCTGTCAACCAACACCGGGGAGCTGTTTTTT	CASSALSTNTGELFF
TRBV7-9	TRBJ1-1	.	.	TGTGCCAGCAGCCACCGACAGGACATGAACACTGAAGCTTTCTTT	CASSHRQDMNTEAFF
TRBV6-5	TRBJ1-1	.	.	TGTGCCAGCAGGGGGACACTTGAAGCTTTCTTT	CASRGTLEAFF
TRBV14	TRBJ1-6	.	few	TGTGCCAGCAGCCAAGAGGGTCCTAGCTCCTATAATTCACCCCTCCACTTT	CASSQEGPSSYNSPLHF
TRBV15	TRBJ1-6	.	.	TGTGCCACCAGCAGAGATCGTTCAGGAGACGGCGATTCACCCCTCCACTTT	CATSRDRSGDGDSPLHF
TRBV6-1	TRBJ1-3	.	many	TGTGCCAGCAGCGAATTTAGGTCCGGAAACACCATATATTTT	CASSEFRSGNTIYF
TRBV2	TRBJ1-3	.	.	TGTGCCAGCAGCGCAGGGGCTGGAAACACCATATATTTT	CASSAGAGNTIYF